The rows below give T cell receptor beta chains drawn from one sample of a study of response to subunit inactivated influenza vaccine. TCRdb ran MiXCR on the RT-PCR reads and lists one entry per CDR3 protein. The sample has around 500,000 distinct CDR3 sequences; 9.5% to 12% are singletons. The specimen was PBMCs from blood, collected 40 to 50 days after vaccination. All receptors come from a man in his fifties or sixties who received an inactivated influenza vaccine. Both conserved end residues are part of each CDR3. A D gene is named only where the DNA matches it firmly. Clone size is not always given. Where it is, it says once, few, many or a class for expanded clones.

CDR3nt,CDR3aa,j_gene,d_gene,abundance,v_gene
TGTGCCATGAAGGGGGGACACAATGAGCAGTTCTTC,CAMKGGHNEQFF,TRBJ2-1,NA,few,TRBV10-3
TGTGCCACCGGCGGGGGGCCCCTCACAGATACGCAGTATTTT,CATGGGPLTDTQYF,TRBJ2-3,TRBD2,few,TRBV15
TGTGCCAGCACCCCCCTAGCCAAAAACATTCAGTACTTC,CASTPLAKNIQYF,TRBJ2-4,NA,many,TRBV5-5
TGCGCCAGCAGCCCGACTGGGAGGCAAGAGACCCAGTACTTC,CASSPTGRQETQYF,TRBJ2-5,NA,few,TRBV4-3
TGCGCCAGCAGCCAAGATGGGGTATCCTACAATGAGCAGTTCTTC,CASSQDGVSYNEQFF,TRBJ2-1,NA,many,TRBV4-3
TGTGCCAGCAGTCAGACTAGGCGCAGAGGGTACAATGAGCAGTTCTTC,CASSQTRRRGYNEQFF,TRBJ2-1,NA,few,TRBV6-1
TGCAGTGCTGCGCATCTGGGCGGCATTACCTACGAGCAGTACTTC,CSAAHLGGITYEQYF,TRBJ2-7,NA,NA,TRBV20-1
TGCGCCAGCAGCTCTCAGGGGCGTACAACTAATGAAAAACTGTTTTTT,CASSSQGRTTNEKLFF,TRBJ1-4,NA,many,TRBV5-1
TGTGCCAGCAGCTTAGTGACGGGGTTCACAGATACGCAGTATTTT,CASSLVTGFTDTQYF,TRBJ2-3,NA,NA,TRBV7-2
TGTGCCAGCAGCACCAGGACTAGCGGGGTAACCTACGAGCAGTACTTC,CASSTRTSGVTYEQYF,TRBJ2-7,TRBD2,NA,TRBV5-4
TGTGCCAGCAGCTTTCCGGATTATAGAAGAAATGAGCAGTTCTTC,CASSFPDYRRNEQFF,TRBJ2-1,NA,NA,TRBV7-2
TGTGCCACCAGCAGAGACGGGACTACAAGGAAGACCCAGTACTTC,CATSRDGTTRKTQYF,TRBJ2-5,TRBD2,few,TRBV15
TGTGCCAGCAGCCAGAGACAGGGAGGCTACGAGCAGTACTTC,CASSQRQGGYEQYF,TRBJ2-7,NA,few,TRBV4-2
TGTGCCATCAGTGATAGAGCTTCCGATGGCTACACCTTC,CAISDRASDGYTF,TRBJ1-2,NA,many,TRBV10-3
TGTGCCACAAGACAGGGACAAACAGATACGCAGTATTTT,CATRQGQTDTQYF,TRBJ2-3,TRBD1,many,TRBV10-3
TGCGCCAGCAGCCAAGGGTGGCTAGCGAATTACAATGAGCAGTTCTTC,CASSQGWLANYNEQFF,TRBJ2-1,NA,few,TRBV4-1
TGTGCCAGCAGCCAAGATATACAAGCGGGGGCCTACGAGCAGTACTTC,CASSQDIQAGAYEQYF,TRBJ2-7,TRBD2,many,TRBV4-2
TGCGCCAGCAGCCCGACAGGGGACGCCTACGAGCAGTACTTC,CASSPTGDAYEQYF,TRBJ2-7,TRBD1,few,TRBV4-1
TGCGCCAGCAGCCAAGTGGGGGCGACTCTTAACTATGGCTACACCTTC,CASSQVGATLNYGYTF,TRBJ1-2,NA,few,TRBV4-3
TGTGCCAGCAGGGATAGGACAGGGGGTAACAATCAGCCCCAGCATTTT,CASRDRTGGNNQPQHF,TRBJ1-5,TRBD1,NA,TRBV6-2/TRBV6-3
TGCAGTGCGCCAACTGGGGCCTATGGCTACACCTTC,CSAPTGAYGYTF,TRBJ1-2,NA,many,TRBV20-1
TGTGCCAGCAGATCAACGGGGGGGTACCTAACGCACAATGAGCAGTTCTTC,CASRSTGGYLTHNEQFF,TRBJ2-1,TRBD2,NA,TRBV7-2
TGTGCCAGCAGTGACGACCGCAGGGGGCGTTGGGAAAAACTGTTTTTT,CASSDDRRGRWEKLFF,TRBJ1-4,TRBD1,NA,TRBV25-1
TGTGCCAGCGATCCGTCCATCGATACGCAGTATTTT,CASDPSIDTQYF,TRBJ2-3,NA,NA,TRBV5-5
TGTGCCAGCAGTTCTTCTTTCACAGGGACCTGGGCCAACGTCCTGACTTTC,CASSSSFTGTWANVLTF,TRBJ2-6,NA,many,TRBV12-3/TRBV12-4
TGCAGCGTTAACCGGGGAAACAATGAGCAGTTCTTC,CSVNRGNNEQFF,TRBJ2-1,NA,many,TRBV29-1
TGCGCCAGCAGCTTGGGCGGGGGCCGAACTAATGAGCAGTTCTTC,CASSLGGGRTNEQFF,TRBJ2-1,NA,many,TRBV5-1
TGTGCCAGCAGCCCAGGACAGGGGGCTTCGATTACCTACAATGAGCAGTTCTTC,CASSPGQGASITYNEQFF,TRBJ2-1,TRBD1,many,TRBV4-2
TGCAGCGTTGGGGCTAGCGGGAGTGGGGAGCAGTACTTC,CSVGASGSGEQYF,TRBJ2-7,TRBD2,few,TRBV29-1
TGTGCCAGCAGCTTGAAGGCAGGGCAGTTCTTC,CASSLKAGQFF,TRBJ2-1,NA,many,TRBV7-2
TGCGCCAGCAGCCAGGCAGGGCGCACAGATACGCAGTATTTT,CASSQAGRTDTQYF,TRBJ2-3,NA,many,TRBV4-3
TGTGCCAGCAGTTTACCCCGGGGGGGTCCTAGCACAGATACGCAGTATTTT,CASSLPRGGPSTDTQYF,TRBJ2-3,TRBD2,NA,TRBV28
TGTGCCAGCAGACGGGACCCCGGACCGCAGTTCTTC,CASRRDPGPQFF,TRBJ2-1,NA,many,TRBV12-3/TRBV12-4
TGTGCCAGCAGCCGCTTGTCCTCCTACGAGCAGTACTTC,CASSRLSSYEQYF,TRBJ2-7,NA,many,TRBV6-1
TGCGCCAGCAGCTTGGACAAGCTCATCCCCCTGAGGGAGACCCAGTACTTC,CASSLDKLIPLRETQYF,TRBJ2-5,NA,many,TRBV5-1
TGTGCCAGCAGCCAATCCGGGACTAGCGGTTCCTACGAGCAGTACTTC,CASSQSGTSGSYEQYF,TRBJ2-7,TRBD2,NA,TRBV7-3